This T cell receptor (beta chain) was found in a study of shared clonotypes between healthy human individuals. Study results and limitations: The represented genetic and exposure-history diversity was limited by the small number of donors. Sampling covered blood only; tissue repertoires likely differ. Among non-shared clonotypes, generation probabilities were lower than among those shared by all four donors.

On this clone: The antigen remains unidentified.

Only in-frame clones appear in the TCRdb table, and some are missing; sequencing was by immunoSEQ multiplex PCR. The sample lists 550,000 to 750,000 clones; roughly 95% were seen once. CD45RO-negative cells were positively selected for CCR7, leaving out terminally differentiated effector memory CD45RA+ cells. The sequence derives from a woman in her twenties or thirties in good health. The sample taken for sequencing was naive CD8+ T cells sorted from blood.

Here the CDR3 reads CASGPGANVLTF. In DNA form, the CDR3 reads TGTGCCAGCGGGCCCGGGGCCAACGTCCTGACTTTC. The chain is built from TRBV27 and TRBJ2-6; D gene uncertain. Trimming stripped 8 bases from V and 4 bases from J, with 6 bases between. This CDR3 has 12 residues. CDR1 and CDR2 from the germline V gene are MNHEY and SMNVEV (reference sequence).